This T cell receptor beta chain was sequenced for a study of blood T cell repertoires in COVID-19. Clinical histories supplied by participants themselves formed the basis of cohort assignment. For recovered donors of Cohort 3, there were two negative PCRs, clearance, or symptom resolution. Generated by immunoSEQ multiplex PCR, the TCRdb table keeps only in-frame clones and is missing some. In the table there are over 250,000 clones, over 80% of which are singletons. The germline V and J ends were trimmed by 1 base and 9 bases, with 16 bases remaining between them. The germline CDR1 and CDR2 sequences are SGHVS and FNYEAQ. The CDR3 extends over 14 amino acids.

This sequence joins TRBV7-6 and TRBJ2-7; the D gene is possibly TRBD2 (8 bases). The sequenced sample consisted of PBMCs or T cells enriched from blood (not recorded which). The receptor was isolated from a woman in her late teens or twenties who had recovered from COVID-19. The CDR3 coding sequence is TGTGCCAGCAGCTTAGGCGGGGGGACAGACGGGCAGTACTTC. It is translated as CASSLGGGTDGQYF.